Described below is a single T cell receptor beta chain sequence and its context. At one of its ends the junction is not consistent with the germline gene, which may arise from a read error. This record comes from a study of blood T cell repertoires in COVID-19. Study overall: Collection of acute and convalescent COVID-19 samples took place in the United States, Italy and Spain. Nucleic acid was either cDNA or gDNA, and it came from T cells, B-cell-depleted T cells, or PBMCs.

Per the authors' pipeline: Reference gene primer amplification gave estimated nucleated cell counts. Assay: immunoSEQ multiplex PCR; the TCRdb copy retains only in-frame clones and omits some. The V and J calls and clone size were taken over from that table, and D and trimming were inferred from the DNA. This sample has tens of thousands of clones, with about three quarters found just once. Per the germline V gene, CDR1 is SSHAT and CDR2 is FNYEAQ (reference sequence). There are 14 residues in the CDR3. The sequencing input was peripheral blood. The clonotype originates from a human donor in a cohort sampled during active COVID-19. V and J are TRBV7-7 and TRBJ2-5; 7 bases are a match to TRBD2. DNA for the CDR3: TGTGCTAGCAGCATTGGGGAGGGAAAAGAGACCCAGTACTTC. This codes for CASSIGEGKETQYF. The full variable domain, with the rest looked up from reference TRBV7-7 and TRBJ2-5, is GAGVSQSPRYKVTKRGQDVTLRCDPISSHATLYWYQQALGQGPEFLTYFNYEAQPDKSGLPSDRFSAERPEGSISTLTIQRTEQRDSAMYRCASSIGEGKETQYFGPGTRLLVL.